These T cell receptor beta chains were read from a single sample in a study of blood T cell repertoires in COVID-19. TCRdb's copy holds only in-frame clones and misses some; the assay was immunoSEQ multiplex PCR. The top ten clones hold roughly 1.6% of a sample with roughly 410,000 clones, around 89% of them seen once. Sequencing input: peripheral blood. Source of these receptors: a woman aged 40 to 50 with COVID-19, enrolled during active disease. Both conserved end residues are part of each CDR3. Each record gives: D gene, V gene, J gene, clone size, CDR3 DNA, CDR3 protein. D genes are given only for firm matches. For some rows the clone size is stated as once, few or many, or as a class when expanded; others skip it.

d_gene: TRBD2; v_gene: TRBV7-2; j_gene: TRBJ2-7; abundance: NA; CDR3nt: TGTGCCAGCAGCTGGACCGGGACTAGCGGGAACCGGCAGTACTTC; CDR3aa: CASSWTGTSGNRQYF
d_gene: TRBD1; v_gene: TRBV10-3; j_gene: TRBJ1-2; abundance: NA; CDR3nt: TGTGCCATCATGAGCCAGGGGGGATACTATGGCTACACCTTC; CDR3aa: CAIMSQGGYYGYTF
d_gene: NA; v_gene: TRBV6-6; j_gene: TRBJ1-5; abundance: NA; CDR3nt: TGTGCCAGCAGTTACTCGGCAGGGGACAATCAGCCCCAGCATTTT; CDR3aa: CASSYSAGDNQPQHF
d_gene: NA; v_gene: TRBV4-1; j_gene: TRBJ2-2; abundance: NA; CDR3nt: TGCGCCAGCAGCCAACCTATTCCCACCGGGGAGCTGTTTTTT; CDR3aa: CASSQPIPTGELFF
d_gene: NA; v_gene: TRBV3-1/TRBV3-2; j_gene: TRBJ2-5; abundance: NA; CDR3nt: TGTGCCAGCAGCCCCCCAGGGGTCGAGACCCAGTACTTC; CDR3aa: CASSPPGVETQYF
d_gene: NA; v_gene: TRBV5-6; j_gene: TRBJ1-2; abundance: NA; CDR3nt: TGTGCCAGCAGCTTGGTTGGGGCAGCTCCCTATGGCTACACCTTC; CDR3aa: CASSLVGAAPYGYTF
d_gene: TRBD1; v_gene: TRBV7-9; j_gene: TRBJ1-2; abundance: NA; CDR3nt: TGTGCCAGCAGCACCCCCAGGGGGCAGGACTATGGCTACACCTTC; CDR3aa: CASSTPRGQDYGYTF
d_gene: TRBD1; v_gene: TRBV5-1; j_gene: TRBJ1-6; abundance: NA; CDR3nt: TGCGCCAGCAGCCCGCGGACAGGCCCGAGGGAGTCACCCCTCCACTTT; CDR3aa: CASSPRTGPRESPLHF
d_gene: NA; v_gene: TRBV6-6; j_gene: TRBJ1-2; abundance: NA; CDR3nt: TGTGCCAGCTCCTTGGTCCTAAACTATGGCTACACCTTC; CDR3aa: CASSLVLNYGYTF
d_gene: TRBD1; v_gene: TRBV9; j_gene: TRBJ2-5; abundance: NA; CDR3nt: TGTGCCTGGAGGGACAGGGTGCCCCAAGAGACCCAGTACTTC; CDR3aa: CAWRDRVPQETQYF
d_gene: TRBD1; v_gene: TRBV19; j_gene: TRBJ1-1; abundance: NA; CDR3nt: TGTGCCAGTAGTATATCCCCTCAGGGGGCTATGAACACTGAAGCTTTCTTT; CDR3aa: CASSISPQGAMNTEAFF
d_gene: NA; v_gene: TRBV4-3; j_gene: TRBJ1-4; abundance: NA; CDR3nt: TGCGCCAGCAGCCAAGAGGGGCATAACTACGAAAAACTGTTTTTT; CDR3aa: CASSQEGHNYEKLFF
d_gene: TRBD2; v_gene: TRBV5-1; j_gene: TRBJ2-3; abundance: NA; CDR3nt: TGCGCCAGCAGCTTAACAAGACTAGCGGGAGGCGGTACGCAGTATTTT; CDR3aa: CASSLTRLAGGGTQYF
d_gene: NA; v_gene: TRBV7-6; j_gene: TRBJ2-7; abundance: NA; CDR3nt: TGTGCCAGCAGCGCGACGACGGGATCCTACGAGCAGTACTTC; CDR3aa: CASSATTGSYEQYF
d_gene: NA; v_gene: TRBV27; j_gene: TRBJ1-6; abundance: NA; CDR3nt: TGTGCCAGCAGTGGCAGGGCCGGTCTTAATTCACCCCTCCACTTT; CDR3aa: CASSGRAGLNSPLHF
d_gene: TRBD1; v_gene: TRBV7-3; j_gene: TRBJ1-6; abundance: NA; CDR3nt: TGTGCCAGCAGCCCCGGACAGGGACAAAATTCACCCCTCCACTTT; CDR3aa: CASSPGQGQNSPLHF
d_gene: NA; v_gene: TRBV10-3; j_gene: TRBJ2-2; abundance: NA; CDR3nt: TGTGCCATCAGGCCCAGTCCCACCACCGGGGAGCTGTTTTTT; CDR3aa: CAIRPSPTTGELFF
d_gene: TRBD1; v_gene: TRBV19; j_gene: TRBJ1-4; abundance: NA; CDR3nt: TGTGCCAGTAGTATATCGAGACAGGGGGAAAAACTGTTTTTT; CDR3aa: CASSISRQGEKLFF
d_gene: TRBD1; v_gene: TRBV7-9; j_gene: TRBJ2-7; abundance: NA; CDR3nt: TGTGCCAGCAGCTTATTTATGGACAGGGGTTACGAGCAGTACTTC; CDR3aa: CASSLFMDRGYEQYF
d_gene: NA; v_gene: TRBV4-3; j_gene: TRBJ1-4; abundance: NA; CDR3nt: TGCGCCAGCAGCCAAGATGGCAGGGGATTCGAAAAACTGTTTTTT; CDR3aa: CASSQDGRGFEKLFF
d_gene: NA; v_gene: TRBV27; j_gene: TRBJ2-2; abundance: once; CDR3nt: TGTGCCAGCAGTTTACTAGAGAGGACCGGGGAGCTGTTTTTT; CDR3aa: CASSLLERTGELFF
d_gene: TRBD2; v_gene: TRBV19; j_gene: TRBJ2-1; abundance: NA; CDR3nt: TGTGCCAGTAGTATAAGTAGCGGGACATCCTACAATGAGCAGTTCTTC; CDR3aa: CASSISSGTSYNEQFF
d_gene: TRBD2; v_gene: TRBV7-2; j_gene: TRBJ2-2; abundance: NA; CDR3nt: TGTGCCAGCAGCTTTCTACTAGCGGGGCGACAGGGCACCGGGGAGCTGTTTTTT; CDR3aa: CASSFLLAGRQGTGELFF
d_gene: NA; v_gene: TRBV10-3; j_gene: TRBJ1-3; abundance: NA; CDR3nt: TGTGCCATCAGCGAGTCCGGTTCTGGAAACACCATATATTTT; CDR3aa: CAISESGSGNTIYF
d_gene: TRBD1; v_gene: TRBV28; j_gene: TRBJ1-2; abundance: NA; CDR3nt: TGTGCCAGCAGTTTAGGGGACAGGGTCTATGGCTACACCTTC; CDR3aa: CASSLGDRVYGYTF
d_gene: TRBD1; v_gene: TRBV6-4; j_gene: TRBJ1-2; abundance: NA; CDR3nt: TGTGCCAGCAGTGACCCAGGGGGCTCGCGCTACACCTTC; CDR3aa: CASSDPGGSRYTF
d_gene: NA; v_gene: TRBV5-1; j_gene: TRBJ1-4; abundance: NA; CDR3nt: TGCGCCAGCAGCACCACAGGGATTAATGAAAAACTGTTTTTT; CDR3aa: CASSTTGINEKLFF
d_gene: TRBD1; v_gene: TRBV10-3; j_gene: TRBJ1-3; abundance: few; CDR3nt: TGTGCCATCAGTCTCGGGACAGGGTCTGGAAACACCATATATTTT; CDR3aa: CAISLGTGSGNTIYF
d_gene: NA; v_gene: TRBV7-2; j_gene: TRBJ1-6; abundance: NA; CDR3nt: TGTGCCAGCAGCCCCGTAATGAATTCACCCCTCCACTTT; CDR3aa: CASSPVMNSPLHF
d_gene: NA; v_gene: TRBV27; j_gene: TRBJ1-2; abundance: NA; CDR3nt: TGTGCCAGCAGTTTCGCGGGCGGGCACTATGGCTACACCTTC; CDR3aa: CASSFAGGHYGYTF
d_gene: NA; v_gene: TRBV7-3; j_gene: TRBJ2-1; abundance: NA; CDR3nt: TGTGCCAGCAGCCCCTCCAGGGCGACAACGAATGAGCAGTTCTTC; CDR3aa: CASSPSRATTNEQFF
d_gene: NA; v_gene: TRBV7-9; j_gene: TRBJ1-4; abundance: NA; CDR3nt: TGTGCCAGCAGCTCCCAGGGTAATGAAAAACTGTTTTTT; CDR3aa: CASSSQGNEKLFF
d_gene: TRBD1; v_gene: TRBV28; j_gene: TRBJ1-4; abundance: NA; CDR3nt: TGTGCCAGCAGTCTAGTAGACAGGGGTGGTGAAAAACTGTTTTTT; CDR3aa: CASSLVDRGGEKLFF
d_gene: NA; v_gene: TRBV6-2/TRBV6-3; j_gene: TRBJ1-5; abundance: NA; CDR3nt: TGTGCCAGCAGTTACGCGCTTGGCCAGGGCGGTTCAAGGCCCCAGCATTTT; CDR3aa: CASSYALGQGGSRPQHF
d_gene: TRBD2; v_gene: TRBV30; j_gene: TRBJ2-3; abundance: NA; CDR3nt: TGTGCCTGGAGGCGGCTAGCGGGAGGAAGCACAGATACGCAGTATTTT; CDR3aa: CAWRRLAGGSTDTQYF
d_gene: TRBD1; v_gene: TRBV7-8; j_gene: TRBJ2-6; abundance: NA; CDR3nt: TGTGCCAGCAGCCCACGTCCCGGGACAGGGTACCCGCCTGGGGCCAACGTCCTGACTTTC; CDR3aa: CASSPRPGTGYPPGANVLTF
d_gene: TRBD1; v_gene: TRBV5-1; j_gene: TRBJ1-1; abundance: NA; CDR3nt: TGCGCCAGCAGCTTGTGGACAGGAGGCACTGAAGCTTTCTTT; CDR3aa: CASSLWTGGTEAFF
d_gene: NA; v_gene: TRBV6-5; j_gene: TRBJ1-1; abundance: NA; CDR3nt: TGTGCCAGCAGTTTGCAGGGGTTGAACACTGAAGCTTTCTTT; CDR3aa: CASSLQGLNTEAFF
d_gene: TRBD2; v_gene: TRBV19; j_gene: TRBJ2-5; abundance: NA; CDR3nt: TGTGCCAGTAGTATCCGAGGGCCCCGGGGGGAAACACAAGAGACCCAGTACTTC; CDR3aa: CASSIRGPRGETQETQYF
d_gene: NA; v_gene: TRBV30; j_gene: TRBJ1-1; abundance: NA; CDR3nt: TGTGCCTGGGCCTCGGACACGGTTACTGAAGCTTTCTTT; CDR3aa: CAWASDTVTEAFF
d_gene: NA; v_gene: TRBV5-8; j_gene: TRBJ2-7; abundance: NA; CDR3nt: TGTGCCAGCAGCCACGGACAGTTATACGAGCAGTACTTC; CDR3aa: CASSHGQLYEQYF
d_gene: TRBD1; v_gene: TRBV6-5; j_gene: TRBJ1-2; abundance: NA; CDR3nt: TGTGCCAGCAGTTTGGGACAGCCATTGTCTAACTATGGCTACACCTTC; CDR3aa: CASSLGQPLSNYGYTF
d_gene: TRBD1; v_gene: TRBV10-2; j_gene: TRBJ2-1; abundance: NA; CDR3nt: TGCGCCAGCAGAGGACAGGGGGGGAATGAGCAGTTCTTC; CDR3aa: CASRGQGGNEQFF
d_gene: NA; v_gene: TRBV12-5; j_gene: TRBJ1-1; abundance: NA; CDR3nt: TGTGCTAGTGGCAATAACATGAACACTGAAGCTTTCTTT; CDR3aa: CASGNNMNTEAFF
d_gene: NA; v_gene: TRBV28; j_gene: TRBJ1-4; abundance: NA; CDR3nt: TGTGCCAGCAGTCCCTTCGAGCAGGCGACAACTAATGAAAAACTGTTTTTT; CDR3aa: CASSPFEQATTNEKLFF
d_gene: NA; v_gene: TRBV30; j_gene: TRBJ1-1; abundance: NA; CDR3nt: TGTGCCTTCTCGGGTCCAACGGGTGAAGCTTTCTTT; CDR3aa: CAFSGPTGEAFF
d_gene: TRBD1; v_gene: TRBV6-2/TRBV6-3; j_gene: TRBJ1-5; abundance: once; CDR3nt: TGTGCCAGCAGTGACACAGGGGATCAGCCCCAGCATTTT; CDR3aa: CASSDTGDQPQHF
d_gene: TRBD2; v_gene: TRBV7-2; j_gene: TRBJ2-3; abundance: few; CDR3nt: TGTGCCAGCAGCTTAAAGAACCTAGCGGGAGGGCCGAGCACAGATACGCAGTATTTT; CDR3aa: CASSLKNLAGGPSTDTQYF
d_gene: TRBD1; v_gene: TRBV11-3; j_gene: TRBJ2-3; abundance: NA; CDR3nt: TGTGCCAGCAGCTTAGGTCAACAGGGGTTAGATACGCAGTATTTT; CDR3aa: CASSLGQQGLDTQYF
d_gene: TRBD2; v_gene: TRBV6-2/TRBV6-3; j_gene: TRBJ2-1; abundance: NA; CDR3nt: TGTGCCAGCAGTTACCCCCTAGCGGGGAGGGGGAATGAGCAGTTCTTC; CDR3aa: CASSYPLAGRGNEQFF
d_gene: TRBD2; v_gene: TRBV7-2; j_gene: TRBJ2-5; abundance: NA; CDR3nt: TGTGCCAGCAGCTTAGTGGGACTAGCGGCCAAAGAGACCCAGTACTTC; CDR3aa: CASSLVGLAAKETQYF
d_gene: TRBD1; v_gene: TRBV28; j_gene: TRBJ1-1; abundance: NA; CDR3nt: TGTGCCAGCACTCGGGCAGGGGGCATGAACACTGAAGCTTTCTTT; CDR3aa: CASTRAGGMNTEAFF
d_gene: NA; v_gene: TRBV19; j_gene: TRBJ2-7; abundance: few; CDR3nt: TGTGCCAGTAGTATAGTTGGCGGTTCCTCCTACGAGCAGTACTTC; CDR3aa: CASSIVGGSSYEQYF
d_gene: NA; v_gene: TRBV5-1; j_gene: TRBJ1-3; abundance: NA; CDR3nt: TGCGCCAGCAGCTTGTCCCCATTCCAGGGAGGAAACACCATATATTTT; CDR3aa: CASSLSPFQGGNTIYF
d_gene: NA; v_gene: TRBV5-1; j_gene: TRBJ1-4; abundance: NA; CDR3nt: TGCGCCAGCAGCTCCCTACAGGGAGACGGTGAAAAACTGTTTTTT; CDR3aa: CASSSLQGDGEKLFF
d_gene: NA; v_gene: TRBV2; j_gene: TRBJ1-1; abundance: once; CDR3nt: TGTGCCAGCAGTGAAGAAACACAGAACACTGAAGCTTTCTTT; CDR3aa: CASSEETQNTEAFF
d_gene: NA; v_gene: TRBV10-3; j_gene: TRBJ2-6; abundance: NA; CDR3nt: TGTGCCATCAGTGTGGGAGTCTCTGGGGCCAACGTCCTGACTTTC; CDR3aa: CAISVGVSGANVLTF
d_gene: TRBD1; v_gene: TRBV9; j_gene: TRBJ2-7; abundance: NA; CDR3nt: TGTGCCAGCAGCCCGAGACAGGGGGCATACGAGCAGTACTTC; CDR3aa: CASSPRQGAYEQYF
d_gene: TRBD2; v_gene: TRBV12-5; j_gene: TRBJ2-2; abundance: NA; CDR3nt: TGTGCTAGTGGTCAGCGGGAGCTCGCCGGGGAGCTGTTTTTT; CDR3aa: CASGQRELAGELFF